The entry that follows covers one TCR beta chain sequence. What it binds is unknown. The data derive from a study of T cell repertoires in cytomegalovirus infection. Study details: Public TCR beta signatures indicated both CMV infection and matching HLA type. General study findings and limits: CMV-specific TCR beta clonotypes restricted by HLA-C were the ones dominating the ex vivo response. Totalled public TCR beta family frequency picked out people who carried CMV plus the relevant HLA.

This CDR3 is built from 13 residues. Trimming removed 5 bases at V and 6 bases at J, with 14 bases between. CDR1 and CDR2 from the germline V gene are SGHTA and FQGNSA. TCRdb re-analysed the reads in MiXCR, keeping a single row per CDR3 protein. The sample lists fewer than 550,000 distinct CDR3 sequences; about 25% were seen once. Sequencing input: PBMCs. The gene calls are TRBV7-2 and TRBJ2-7; perhaps TRBD1 as D (5 bases). The receptor was derived from a human donor in good health (CMV status not recorded). Some clones in this sample may be carry-over from other donors' samples. The CDR3 sequence is CASSPTEGAEQYF. CDR3 in DNA: TGTGCCAGCAGCCCCACGGAAGGGGCCGAGCAGTACTTC.